This T cell receptor (beta chain) originates from a study of technical replicates of blood from four donors (dated by TCRdb to about 2017). Receptor libraries were prepared by the immunoSEQ multiplex PCR assay. TCRdb stores this immuneACCESS table with in-frame sequences only. Part of the clones is absent; in the studies checked, under half of the shortfall reflects unresolved V genes, and no reason is known for the rest. This sample is represented by 60,000 to 80,000 clones; around nine tenths of them were singletons. Clones ranked in the top ten supply under 6.5% of the sample. V is pared back by 0 bases and J by 8 bases, with 10 bases lying between the germline termini. CDR1 KGHSH and CDR2 LQKENI are derived from the germline V gene. The CDR3 contains 13 residues, cysteine and phenylalanine counted. Only the CDR3 DNA stays, 39 bases, in frame from base 1. As regards this clone: Which antigen it targets is not known. Per-base qualities were not stored, and no clone one base away is much larger.

Sequenced material: PBMCs. This receptor was identified in a human donor in good health. Some clones in this sample may be carry-over from other donors' samples. The rearranged chain carries TRBV18 and TRBJ1-2; the D gene identity is not certain. The sequence in DNA is TGTGCCAGCTCACCACCCGAGGCTGGCGGCTACACCTTC. Its protein is CASSPPEAGGYTF.